This T cell receptor (beta chain) was sequenced for a study of T-cell reconstitution after alpha-beta-depleted transplantation in children (TCRdb year 2016). About the investigation overall: T-cell immune reconstitution after TCRalphabeta/CD19-depleted allogeneic hematopoietic cell transplantation in children was quantitatively tracked in the study by means of TCR repertoire profiling.

The library was made by PCR. Sequenced using an Illumina HiSeq 2500. TCR libraries were prepared with molecular barcoding, using unique molecular identifiers to normalize TCRbeta repertoire quantification. TCRdb reran the public reads through fastp at Q25 and MiXCR, keeping productive beta chains. When rows share a CDR3 protein, they turn into one entry using the most common DNA and genes. The sample contains about 690,000 distinct CDR3 sequences, roughly 15% of them found a single time. The ten largest clones represent approximately 1% of the sample. At the junction V is shortened by 4 bases and J by 0 bases; bases outside the gene matches: 2. CDR1 and CDR2 are drawn from the germline V gene: SGHTA, FQGNSA. From the cysteine through the phenylalanine, the CDR3 covers 14 amino acids. Only CDR3 DNA remains: 42 bases, in frame from the first base. This clonotype was observed a handful of times. There is no known antigen for this receptor. Base qualities are not recorded, but no much larger clone differs from it by a single base.

The sample here was PBMCs from the stem cell graft donor, taken from the stem cell graft. The clonotype originates from a human donor who donated a stem cell graft to a child with acute myeloid leukemia. The V gene is TRBV7-2 and the J gene is TRBJ2-7; 8 middle bases align to TRBD1. CDR3 sequence: CASSWDRYSYEQYF. The DNA sequence reads TGTGCCAGCAGCTGGGACAGGTACTCCTACGAGCAGTACTTC.